These 2 T cell receptor beta chains originate from one sample sequenced in a study of T cell responses to AZD1222 COVID-19 vaccine. The method was immunoSEQ multiplex PCR; TCRdb's version includes in-frame clones alone and lacks a portion of them. The sample carries around 150,000 clones, roughly 94% recorded once. The specimen was peripheral blood, collected on day 0 of AZD1222 vaccination. Receptors originate from an adult in good health.

The V and J genes are TRBV7-9 and TRBJ2-2; D is ambiguous. V was pared by 3 bases and J by 6 bases, with 5 bases between. Germline CDR1 is SEHNR and CDR2 is FQNEAQ (reference sequence). The CDR3 length is 12 residues. This CDR3 reads CASSLGSGELFF. In nucleotides, the CDR3 is TGTGCCAGCAGCTTGGGGTCCGGGGAGCTGTTTTTT.

The rearrangement joins TRBV27 to TRBJ1-2; D gene uncertain. The germline CDR1 and CDR2 sequences are MNHEY and SMNVEV (reference sequence). Trimming stripped 3 bases from V and 1 base from J, with 9 bases between. This CDR3 spans 14 amino acids. CDR3 region: CASSFGRNNYGYTF. CDR3 nucleotides: TGTGCCAGCAGTTTTGGAAGGAATAACTATGGCTACACCTTC.